Each of the 24 T cell receptor beta chains below was sequenced from the same sample in a study of OX40 agonist ivuxolimab in advanced cancers. This table comes from immunoSEQ multiplex PCR, and its TCRdb copy is limited to in-frame clones, with some not included. The table shows 20,000 to 25,000 clones, with just over 90% occurring only once. The starting material was CD4+ or CD8+ T cells sorted from blood, obtained in a trial of the OX40 agonist ivuxolimab. All receptors come from an adult with an advanced solid tumor such as melanoma, head and neck, liver or kidney cancer.

The genes are TRBV2 and TRBJ1-6; D is unresolved. Looked up from germline, CDR1 is SNHLY and CDR2 is FYNNEI. The CDR3 runs 12 residues. V was cut by 8 bases and J by 7 bases, with 9 bases left in between. The CDR3 region has the DNA TGTGCCAGCGCCTGGGGAAATTCACCCCTCCACTTT. Translated, it gives CASAWGNSPLHF.

CDR3 in amino acids: CASSGQPAEQYF. CDR3 DNA: TGTGCCAGCAGTGGACAGCCGGCCGAGCAGTACTTC. This chain links TRBV2 with TRBJ2-7, with D perhaps TRBD1 (5 bases). CDR1 and CDR2 from the germline V gene are SNHLY and FYNNEI. V lost 4 bases and J lost 6, with 10 bases in between. This CDR3 spans 12 amino acids.

CDR3 DNA: TGTGCCAGCACCGATCGGACAGGGAACAATGAGCAGTTCTTC. Its translation: CASTDRTGNNEQFF. The chain combines TRBV28 with TRBJ2-1; the match to TRBD1 covers 8 bases. V lost 7 bases, J lost 5 bases, and 7 bases stayed unmatched. The CDR3 extends over 14 amino acids. The germline gives CDR1 MDHEN, CDR2 SYDVKM.

The rearrangement uses TRBV21-1 and TRBJ2-1; the table calls TRBD2, which could not be checked here. TRBV21-1 is a known pseudogene. The CDR3 extends over 16 amino acids. The CDR3 here is CASSKAGGGRNNEQFF. In nucleotides, the CDR3 is TGTGCCAGCAGCAAAGCGGGGGGAGGGAGAAACAATGAGCAGTTCTTC.

The genes are TRBV29-1 and TRBJ2-7; 7 positions match TRBD2. CDR3 length equals 14 residues. CDR1 is SQVTM, CDR2 ANQGSEA, per germline. V dropped 3 bases and J dropped 0; count of bases not matched to a gene: 5. The CDR3 reads CSVEASGISYEQYF. In DNA form, the CDR3 reads TGCAGCGTTGAGGCTAGCGGAATCTCCTACGAGCAGTACTTC.

The rearrangement uses TRBV19 and TRBJ2-7; D is undetermined. Trimming took off 0 bases at V and 4 bases at J, with 10 bases between the two ends. The CDR3 totals 14 residues. Germline-derived CDR1 and CDR2 are LNHDA and SQIVND (reference sequence). CDR3 nucleotide sequence: TGTGCCAGTAGTATAGATTTTTTTTCGTACGAGCAGTACTTC. Translation: CASSIDFFSYEQYF.

In its sample, this clone was seen a few times. J is TRBJ2-5 and V is TRBV5-1, with D uncertain. V shed 0 bases and J shed 0 bases, with 0 bases lying between them. Germline values: CDR1 SGHRS, CDR2 YFSETQ. This CDR3 has 12 amino acids. In DNA, the CDR3 is TGCGCCAGCAGCTTGGACCAAGAGACCCAGTACTTC. Translation gives CASSLDQETQYF. The full variable domain, completed using reference TRBV5-1 and TRBJ2-5, is KAGVTQTPRYLIKTRGQQVTLSCSPISGHRSVSWYQQTPGQGLQFLFEYFSETQRNKGNFPGRFSGRQFSNSRSEMNVSTLELGDSALYLCASSLDQETQYFGPGTRLLVL.

The chain couples TRBV28 to TRBJ1-6, with TRBD1 matching over 8 bases. Germline CDR1 is MDHEN and CDR2 is SYDVKM. The junction had 4 bases not matched to a gene; V was cut back by 10 bases and J by 5 bases. This CDR3 has 13 amino acids. The CDR3 DNA is TGTGCCACCCGACAGGGGAATAATTCACCCCTCCACTTT. Residues: CATRQGNNSPLHF.

CDR3 sequence (DNA): TGTGCCAGCAGCTTGGGTAGGGGAGGAGACACCGGGGAGCTGTTTTTT. This codes for CASSLGRGGDTGELFF. The chain couples TRBV5-4 to TRBJ2-2; maybe TRBD2 (6 bases). The length of the CDR3 is 16 residues. Germline CDR1 reads SGHNT; CDR2 reads YYREEE (reference sequence). V was trimmed by 0 bases and J by 3 bases, leaving 12 bases between them.

This clone has more than one count but fewer than ten. The chain has TRBV15 and TRBJ1-5; no firm D call. Germline-derived CDR1 and CDR2 are LNHNV and YYDKDF (reference sequence). The length of the CDR3 is 15 residues. The germline V and J ends were trimmed by 0 bases and 3 bases, with 9 bases remaining between them. This chain's CDR3 is CATSRDWSINQPQHF. CDR3 sequence (DNA): TGTGCCACCAGCAGAGATTGGTCAATCAATCAGCCCCAGCATTTT.

The J gene is TRBJ2-7, the V gene TRBV6-6; the D call may be TRBD1 or TRBD2 (5 bases each). Germline-derived CDR1 and CDR2 are MNHNY and SVGAGI (reference sequence). Trimming shortened V by 6 bases and J by 0 bases, and 12 bases separated the two germline ends. This CDR3 is 14 amino acids long. For the CDR3, the DNA is TGTGCCAGCAGCCGGGGACGCCTCTCCTACGAGCAGTACTTC. Protein sequence: CASSRGRLSYEQYF.

Here the CDR3 DNA reads TGCGCCAGCAGTGATGGGCCTAGCGGGGGCACAGATACGCAGTATTTT. It is translated as CASSDGPSGGTDTQYF. The rearrangement links TRBV10-1 to TRBJ2-3, with TRBD2 identical over 9 bases. The V and J ends lost 3 bases and 1 base, in that order; junction bases with no gene match: 5. This CDR3 has 16 amino acids. Germline V gene sequence: CDR1 WNHNN, CDR2 SYGVQD (reference sequence).

The chain has TRBV28 and TRBJ1-2; weak D call: TRBD1 (6 bases). The CDR3 sequence is 15 residues long. CDR1 and CDR2 (germline): MDHEN, SYDVKM. Trimming removed 6 bases at V and 4 bases at J, with 18 bases between. This CDR3 reads CASRGSGGVSYGYTF. The CDR3 nucleotides read TGTGCCAGCAGGGGTTCGGGGGGCGTTTCCTATGGCTACACCTTC.

This chain connects TRBV4-1 to TRBJ1-4; 8 bases fit TRBD1. Unmatched junction bases numbered 11, after V lost 5 bases and J lost 6 bases. The CDR3 sequence is 16 residues long. Germline CDR1 reads MGHRA; CDR2 reads YSYEKL. The CDR3 coding sequence is TGCGCCAGCAGCGGGGTTAACAGGGGGTGGGATGAAAAACTGTTTTTT. It specifies CASSGVNRGWDEKLFF.

The rearrangement links TRBV6-5 to TRBJ1-6; tentative D call: TRBD1 (5 bases). Germline CDR1 MNHEY, CDR2 SVGAGI. The CDR3 is 15 residues long. V lost 0 bases and J lost 7, with 10 bases in between. CDR3 DNA: TGTGCCAGCAGTTACTCAGGGGTTTCGAATTCACCCCTCCACTTT. This sequence encodes CASSYSGVSNSPLHF.

The chain has TRBV5-1 and TRBJ1-2, with 10 positions matching TRBD1. In germline, CDR1 is SGHRS, CDR2 YFSETQ. Trimming took 4 bases from V and 6 from J; bases not matched to a gene: 6. CDR3 size: 14 residues. The CDR3 sequence: CASSGDRGLDGYTF. For the CDR3, the DNA is TGCGCCAGCAGCGGAGACAGGGGGCTAGATGGCTACACCTTC. The variable domain in full, completed from reference TRBV5-1 and TRBJ1-2, reads KAGVTQTPRYLIKTRGQQVTLSCSPISGHRSVSWYQQTPGQGLQFLFEYFSETQRNKGNFPGRFSGRQFSNSRSEMNVSTLELGDSALYLCASSGDRGLDGYTFGSGTRLTVV.

The V call is TRBV9, the J call TRBJ2-3; 9 nucleotides align to TRBD2. CDR1 is SGDLS and CDR2 is YYNGEE in the germline V gene. J lost 0 bases, V lost 3 bases, and 2 bases had no gene match. The CDR3 has 15 residues. The CDR3 here is CASSASGKSTDTQYF. For the CDR3, the DNA is TGTGCCAGCAGCGCTAGCGGGAAGAGCACAGATACGCAGTATTTT.

This clone has just one count. V usage is TRBV7-3 and J usage is TRBJ2-3; D is undetermined. The germline V gene encodes CDR1 SGHTA and CDR2 FQGTGA. This CDR3 region has 15 residues. V shed 1 base and J shed 2 bases, with 10 bases lying between them. This CDR3 is CASSLSGMITDTQYF. In nucleotides, the CDR3 is TGTGCCAGCAGCTTAAGTGGGATGATCACAGATACGCAGTATTTT.

The chain employs TRBV21-1 and TRBJ1-2; the tabulated D call, TRBD1, remains unverified against the DNA. TRBV21-1 corresponds to a pseudogene. The CDR3 covers 13 residues. For the CDR3, the DNA is TGTGCCAGCAGGGCCTTCTTATTCTATGGCTACACCTTC. The encoded protein is CASRAFLFYGYTF.

The V gene is TRBV7-9, the J gene TRBJ2-7; 7 nucleotides line up with TRBD1. The V segment lost 5 bases and the J segment 2 bases; nucleotides outside the gene matches: 12. The CDR3 totals 16 residues. The germline CDR1 and CDR2 sequences are SEHNR and FQNEAQ (reference sequence). The CDR3 protein is CASSVRQGHPTYEQYF. The CDR3, as DNA: TGTGCCAGCAGCGTCCGACAGGGCCACCCTACCTACGAGCAGTACTTC. The full variable domain, completed using reference TRBV7-9 and TRBJ2-7, is DTGVSQNPRHKITKRGQNVTFRCDPISEHNRLYWYRQTLGQGPEFLTYFQNEAQLEKSRLLSDRFSAERPKGSFSTLEIQRTEQGDSAMYLCASSVRQGHPTYEQYFGPGTRLTVT.

This chain links TRBV6-5 with TRBJ1-6; D call uncertain. Trimming cost V 4 bases and J 14 bases, with 9 bases left between them. The CDR3 loop spans 11 amino acids. The germline V gene encodes CDR1 MNHEY and CDR2 SVGAGI. CDR3 in amino acids: CASSSRWSLHF. CDR3 nucleotide sequence: TGTGCCAGCAGTTCGCGATGGTCCCTCCACTTT.

The rearrangement uses TRBV9 and TRBJ2-3, with 11 bases lining up with TRBD2. Germline CDR1 and CDR2: SGDLS and YYNGEE. With V trimmed by 0 bases and J by 0 bases, 6 bases remained unmatched. The CDR3 runs to 18 residues. The CDR3 DNA follows: TGTGCCAGCAGCGTAGGGATAGCGGGGGGGCTTAGCACAGATACGCAGTATTTT. It specifies CASSVGIAGGLSTDTQYF.

The rearrangement links TRBV18 to TRBJ2-7, with 11 bases lining up with TRBD1. The ends lost 6 bases at V and 2 bases at J; junction bases unmatched: 6. The CDR3 extends over 15 amino acids. CDR1 is KGHSH and CDR2 is LQKENI in the germline V gene. CDR3: CASSAGQGGTYEQYF. The CDR3 DNA follows: TGTGCCAGCTCTGCGGGACAGGGGGGGACCTACGAGCAGTACTTC.

This chain joins TRBV7-3 and TRBJ2-7, with 10 bases identical to TRBD1. Unmatched junction bases numbered 1, after V lost 0 bases and J lost 2 bases. Germline CDR1 SGHTA, CDR2 FQGTGA. The CDR3 has 15 amino acids. CDR3: CASSLTGTGAYEQYF. CDR3 nucleotide sequence: TGTGCCAGCAGCTTAACCGGGACAGGGGCCTACGAGCAGTACTTC.